What follows is one TCR beta chain and its context. Its antigen is not identified. This record comes from a study of cytomegalovirus exposure and HLA in healthy donors. Findings of the study overall: Data from an earlier analysis indicated that most TCR beta V segments were productive either about 90% or about 30% of the time. Among TCR sequences, most were rare, though some public TCRs appeared in many donors. It was reportedly the case that the classifier diagnosed cytomegalovirus status with high specificity and sensitivity.

Germline CDR1 SNHLY, CDR2 FYNNEI. The length of the CDR3 is 14 residues. V lost 9 bases, J lost 8 bases, and 13 bases stayed unmatched. Primers included in the PCR were 60 Vbeta and 13 Jbeta primers. Using immunoSEQ multiplex PCR, the repertoire was profiled, and TCRdb retains in-frame clones only, with some absent. Of 30,000 to 45,000 clones listed, roughly 84% were seen once; the top ten hold 3.6%. The J gene is TRBJ1-5, the V gene TRBV2; 7 bases align to TRBD1. Sequenced material: PBMCs. The clonotype was recovered from a woman aged 18-29 years in good health and CMV-seronegative. The CDR3 DNA sequence: TGTGCCAGTCAGGTCGACAGGGCCATCGAGCCCCAGCATTTT. Its protein product is CASQVDRAIEPQHF.